This entry lists 19 T cell receptor beta chains sequenced from one sample in a study of radiotherapy plus CTLA-4 blockade in lung cancer. Assay used: immunoSEQ multiplex PCR; TCRdb lists only in-frame clones, some missing. This table has about 80,000 clones, over 70% appearing once. The sample here was peripheral blood, taken from a patient treated with radiotherapy plus ipilimumab. The receptors stem from a human donor with non-small cell lung cancer whose response to radiotherapy plus ipilimumab could not be evaluated. Some clones in this sample may be carry-over from other donors' samples.

The chain combines TRBV6-1 with TRBJ1-2, with TRBD1 identical over 8 bases. The trim removed 5 bases at V and 4 bases at J, leaving 6 bases unmatched. The CDR3 extends over 14 amino acids. Germline values: CDR1 MNHNS, CDR2 SASEGT. The CDR3 here is CASSSLDRAYGYTF. CDR3 nucleotides: TGTGCCAGCAGTTCCCTGGACAGGGCCTATGGCTACACCTTC.

V is TRBV7-9 and J is TRBJ2-3, with a possible D match to TRBD2 (7 bases). The CDR3 runs to 16 residues. Germline V gene sequence: CDR1 SEHNR, CDR2 FQNEAQ (reference sequence). Trimming removed 4 bases from V and 0 bases from J, with 14 bases in between. The CDR3 region is CASSSRGGASTDTQYF. In nucleotides, the CDR3 is TGTGCCAGCAGCTCGCGCGGGGGCGCTAGCACAGATACGCAGTATTTT. Combining the CDR3 with reference TRBV7-9 and TRBJ2-3 gives the whole variable domain DTGVSQNPRHKITKRGQNVTFRCDPISEHNRLYWYRQTLGQGPEFLTYFQNEAQLEKSRLLSDRFSAERPKGSFSTLEIQRTEQGDSAMYLCASSSRGGASTDTQYFGPGTRLTVL.

The V and J genes are TRBV7-9 and TRBJ2-3, with unresolved D. This CDR3 region has 14 residues. Germline V lookup: CDR1 SEHNR, CDR2 FQNEAQ (reference sequence). V dropped 4 bases and J dropped 6 bases, with 14 bases sitting between them. In DNA form, the CDR3 reads TGTGCCAGCAGCTCCCCCGAGGAGTTTGATACGCAGTATTTT. This sequence encodes CASSSPEEFDTQYF.

V and J are TRBV18 and TRBJ1-1; 11 nucleotides line up with TRBD1. The germline CDR1 and CDR2 sequences are KGHSH and LQKENI. V was pared by 2 bases and J by 3 bases, with 2 bases of the junction left unmatched. The CDR3 length is 15 residues. For the CDR3, the DNA is TGTGCCAGCTCACCAATGGGACAGGGGGACACTGAAGCTTTCTTT. Its translation is CASSPMGQGDTEAFF. Using reference TRBV18 and TRBJ1-1 for the parts outside the CDR3, the full variable domain is NAGVMQNPRHLVRRRGQEARLRCSPMKGHSHVYWYRQLPEEGLKFMVYLQKENIIDESGMPKERFSAEFPKEGPSILRIQQVVRGDSAAYFCASSPMGQGDTEAFFGQGTRLTVV.

This clone occurred a few times. The J gene is TRBJ2-7, the V gene TRBV7-8, with D possibly matching TRBD2 (6 bases). The CDR3 contains 12 residues. V gave up 8 bases and J gave up 2 bases, with 10 bases separating them. Germline values: CDR1 SGHVS, CDR2 FQNEAQ. CDR3 DNA: TGTGCCAGCGGTGGCGGGACCTACGAGCAGTACTTC. Protein product: CASGGGTYEQYF.

The chain has TRBV5-6 and TRBJ1-6; unclear D gene. This CDR3 has 15 residues. Germline assignment: CDR1 SGHDT and CDR2 YYEEEE. Trimming shortened V by 0 bases and J by 7 bases, and 11 bases separated the two germline ends. The CDR3 sequence: CASSLGVRWNSPLHF. CDR3 coding DNA: TGTGCCAGCAGCTTGGGGGTCAGGTGGAATTCACCCCTCCACTTT.

This chain links TRBV28 with TRBJ2-3, with D perhaps matching TRBD2 (6 bases). The V gene's germline CDR1 is MDHEN and CDR2 SYDVKM. This CDR3 has 13 amino acids. The V gene lost 5 bases and the J gene lost 10 bases, with 16 bases spanning the gap. The CDR3 sequence: CASSEAELAAQYF. CDR3 nucleotide sequence: TGTGCCAGCAGTGAAGCCGAACTAGCCGCGCAGTATTTT.

The chain carries TRBV11-2 and TRBJ2-5, with D hard to call. This CDR3 has 12 amino acids. The germline CDR1 and CDR2 sequences are SGHAT and FQNNGV. Trimming stripped 8 bases from V and 4 bases from J, with 11 bases between. The CDR3 loop is CASGELGETQYF. CDR3 nucleotides: TGTGCCAGCGGAGAGTTAGGAGAGACCCAGTACTTC.

This clone was seen only once. This chain connects TRBV5-8 to TRBJ2-6; no definite D call. Trimming stripped 8 bases from V and 4 bases from J, with 13 bases between. Germline V gene sequence: CDR1 SGHTS, CDR2 YDEGEE. The CDR3 is 14 residues long. The CDR3 spells CASSSELGANVLTF. CDR3 nucleotide sequence: TGTGCCAGTAGTTCGGAGCTCGGGGCCAACGTCCTGACTTTC.

The chain is built from TRBV5-8 and TRBJ1-1; no definite D call. The CDR3 has 13 residues. V was pared by 4 bases and J by 5 bases, with 12 bases between. Germline lookup yields CDR1 SGHTS and CDR2 YDEGEE. The CDR3 DNA follows: TGTGCCAGCAGCCCGGGAGAGGTGACTGAAGCTTTCTTT. Translation: CASSPGEVTEAFF.

This chain uses TRBV4-2 with TRBJ1-2; 12 nucleotides agree with TRBD1. The CDR3 extends over 15 amino acids. CDR1 LGHNA and CDR2 YNFKEQ come from the germline V gene. Losses at the gene ends were 2 bases for V and 4 bases for J; bases not matched to a gene: 2. The CDR3 sequence is CASSQLGQGAYGYTF. CDR3 sequence (DNA): TGTGCCAGCAGCCAACTGGGACAGGGGGCCTATGGCTACACCTTC.

This clone was observed once. The J gene is TRBJ2-5, the V gene TRBV29-1, with a weak D call TRBD2 (6 bases). The CDR3 loop spans 13 amino acids. The ends were cut back, 3 bases at V and 5 bases at J, with 13 bases in the middle. Germline CDR1 is SQVTM and CDR2 is ANQGSEA. The CDR3 region has the DNA TGCAGCGTTGACCGGGGGATAGGGGAGACCCAGTACTTC. Residues: CSVDRGIGETQYF.

V is TRBV19 and J is TRBJ2-5; TRBD2 aligns across 7 bases. The DNA end lines up better with TRBJ2-7; the J call may be wrong. CDR1 and CDR2 from the germline V gene are LNHDA and SQIVND (reference sequence). CDR3 length: 13 amino acids. CDR3 protein: CASSINGGYEQYF. The CDR3 region has the DNA TGTGCCAGTAGTATCAACGGGGGGTACGAGCAGTACTTC.

The chain couples TRBV18 to TRBJ2-3, with 12 bases identical to TRBD1. The CDR3 length is 16 residues. The V gene end was trimmed by 1 base and the J gene end by 2 bases; junction bases not matched to a gene: 1. Germline V CDR1 and CDR2: KGHSH, LQKENI. CDR3 protein: CASSPQGQGATDTQYF. The CDR3 DNA follows: TGTGCCAGCTCACCACAGGGACAGGGGGCCACAGATACGCAGTATTTT. The full variable domain, its missing parts supplied by reference TRBV18 and TRBJ2-3, is NAGVMQNPRHLVRRRGQEARLRCSPMKGHSHVYWYRQLPEEGLKFMVYLQKENIIDESGMPKERFSAEFPKEGPSILRIQQVVRGDSAAYFCASSPQGQGATDTQYFGPGTRLTVL.

The chain has TRBV19 and TRBJ1-5, with a weak D call TRBD1 (5 bases). Trimming cost V 5 bases and J 2 bases, with 16 bases left between them. Germline loops: CDR1 LNHDA, CDR2 SQIVND (reference sequence). There are 16 residues in the CDR3. This CDR3 reads CASSPGGGVGNQPQHF. The CDR3 DNA follows: TGTGCCAGTAGTCCCGGGGGAGGGGTCGGCAATCAGCCCCAGCATTTT.

The V gene is TRBV2, the J gene TRBJ1-5, with 7 bases fitting TRBD1. V dropped 2 bases and J dropped 7; count of bases not matched to a gene: 8. Per the germline V gene, CDR1 is SNHLY and CDR2 is FYNNEI. This CDR3 is 15 amino acids long. CDR3 coding DNA: TGTGCCAGCAGTGAACCACAGGGGCTAGGACAGCCCCAGCATTTT. Its translation: CASSEPQGLGQPQHF.

CDR3 nucleotides: TGTGCCAGTAGTATACCGGCGGGACTGCAGCTGCTTGGCTACACCTTC. This translates into CASSIPAGLQLLGYTF. The chain has TRBV19 and TRBJ1-2; TRBD1 is a possible D gene (5 bases). The CDR3 totals 16 residues. Germline V gene data show CDR1 as LNHDA and CDR2 as SQIVND (reference sequence). Between the trimmed V and J ends, which lost 2 bases and 7 bases, there was a span of 20 bases.

The V call is TRBV7-2, the J call TRBJ2-2, with 7 bases identical to TRBD2. Losses at the gene ends were 6 bases for V and 0 bases for J; bases not matched to a gene: 7. The germline gives CDR1 SGHTA, CDR2 FQGNSA. This CDR3 has 16 amino acids. The CDR3 loop is CASSLYSGSNTGELFF. Written as DNA, the CDR3 is TGTGCCAGCAGTTTATATAGCGGGTCGAACACCGGGGAGCTGTTTTTT.

This chain joins TRBV5-4 and TRBJ2-7; D is ambiguous. The length of the CDR3 is 13 residues. Germline CDR1 is SGHNT and CDR2 is YYREEE (reference sequence). V lost 2 bases and J 2 bases, leaving 8 bases between the germline ends. CDR3 nucleotides: TGTGCCAGCAGCTTCAGTCTGACCTACGAGCAGTACTTC. It is translated as CASSFSLTYEQYF.